One sample yielded the 8 T cell receptor beta chains listed below, sequenced in a study of blood T cell repertoires in COVID-19. Only in-frame clones appear in the TCRdb table, and some are missing; sequencing was by immunoSEQ multiplex PCR. This sample yields 110,000 or so clones, of which about 85% are seen a single time; more than 3% belongs to the top ten. Specimen: peripheral blood. These receptors originate from a middle-aged man with acute or convalescent COVID-19.

The chain uses TRBV7-3 and TRBJ2-6; a possible D gene is TRBD1 (6 bases). V lost 1 base, J lost 0 bases, and 22 bases lay in between. The CDR3 loop spans 21 amino acids. Germline V lookup: CDR1 SGHTA, CDR2 FQGTGA. The CDR3, as DNA: TGTGCCAGCAGCTTAAAGGGGGTGTTAGGACAGTTCAGCTCTGGGGCCAACGTCCTGACTTTC. This translates into CASSLKGVLGQFSSGANVLTF.

The chain links TRBV6-5 to TRBJ2-6, with D hard to call. The germline gives CDR1 MNHEY, CDR2 SVGAGI. This CDR3 region has 13 residues. V was trimmed by 8 bases and J by 0 bases, leaving 5 bases between them. CDR3: CASFRSGANVLTF. DNA for the CDR3: TGTGCCAGCTTCCGCTCTGGGGCCAACGTCCTGACTTTC.

The V gene is TRBV6-5, the J gene TRBJ2-3, with a possible D match to TRBD1 (6 bases). Germline-derived CDR1 and CDR2 are MNHEY and SVGAGI. The ends were cut back, 7 bases at V and 6 bases at J, with 14 bases in the middle. The CDR3 consists of 13 residues. CDR3 protein: CASTVPGQDTQYF. The CDR3 DNA sequence: TGTGCCAGCACAGTCCCAGGACAGGATACGCAGTATTTT.

The CDR3 DNA follows: TGTGCCAGCAGCCCACAGGAAGGGACATCCAATCAGCCCCAGCATTTT. Translated: CASSPQEGTSNQPQHF. V and J are TRBV27 and TRBJ1-5; D perhaps matches TRBD1 (6 bases). The ends were cut back, 6 bases at V and 3 bases at J, with 18 bases in the middle. This CDR3 spans 16 amino acids. Germline loops: CDR1 MNHEY, CDR2 SMNVEV (reference sequence).

This clone was counted once. The gene calls are TRBV30 and TRBJ1-2; a weak D match, TRBD1 (5 bases). Germline CDR1 GTSNPN, CDR2 SVGIG (reference sequence). The CDR3 has 13 amino acids. Trimming shortened V by 0 bases and J by 7 bases, and 12 bases separated the two germline ends. CDR3 nucleotide sequence: TGTGCCTGGAGTGTATACCCGGGACTTGGCTACACCTTC. Residues: CAWSVYPGLGYTF.

This rearrangement joins TRBV19 to TRBJ2-1, with 11 bases aligning to TRBD2. The CDR3 totals 15 residues. With V trimmed by 4 bases and J by 9 bases, 8 bases remained unmatched. From germline, CDR1 is LNHDA and CDR2 SQIVND (reference sequence). The CDR3 spells CASSTRLAGLLEQFF. In DNA, the CDR3 is TGTGCCAGTAGTACACGACTAGCGGGGTTGCTTGAGCAGTTCTTC.

J is TRBJ2-3 and V is TRBV6-1; the match to TRBD1 covers 10 bases. V dropped 0 bases and J dropped 0; count of bases not matched to a gene: 3. The CDR3 covers 17 residues. Germline CDR1 and CDR2: MNHNS and SASEGT. CDR3 in DNA: TGTGCCAGCAGTGAAGCCTGGACAGGGGGTAGCACAGATACGCAGTATTTT. Its translation: CASSEAWTGGSTDTQYF.

V is TRBV24-1 and J is TRBJ2-3; 8 bases match TRBD1. V shed 9 bases and J 3 bases; nucleotides not matched to a gene: 7. Germline CDR1 and CDR2: KGHDR and SFDVKD. The CDR3 is made up of 14 amino acids. This CDR3 reads CATEGTGGTDTQYF. The CDR3 DNA reads TGTGCCACCGAGGGGACAGGAGGGACAGATACGCAGTATTTT.